This T cell receptor (beta chain) comes out of a study of cytomegalovirus exposure and HLA in healthy donors. Of note for this clone: Antigen: not known.

Study results and limitations: Most TCR sequences showed up rarely, but some public TCRs showed up in many donors. With high specificity and sensitivity, the classifier reportedly diagnosed cytomegalovirus status.

The trim removed 3 bases at V and 3 bases at J, leaving 5 bases unmatched. The CDR3 is made up of 15 amino acids. The germline V gene encodes CDR1 SGDLS and CDR2 YYNGEE. Clones were read by immunoSEQ multiplex PCR, and TCRdb kept only the in-frame ones, dropping some. The sample carries more than 140,000 clones, roughly 91% recorded once. The donors were members of the validation cohort, which comprised 90 to 150 subjects and was separate from the first cohort of 600 to 850 subjects. The rearrangement uses TRBV9 and TRBJ2-7, with 11 bases that match TRBD2. The source is a woman between 18 and 29 years old in good health and CMV-seropositive. Material: PBMCs. The chain's CDR3 is CASSALAGGLYEQYF. In DNA, the CDR3 is TGTGCCAGCAGCGCCCTAGCGGGAGGTCTCTACGAGCAGTACTTC.